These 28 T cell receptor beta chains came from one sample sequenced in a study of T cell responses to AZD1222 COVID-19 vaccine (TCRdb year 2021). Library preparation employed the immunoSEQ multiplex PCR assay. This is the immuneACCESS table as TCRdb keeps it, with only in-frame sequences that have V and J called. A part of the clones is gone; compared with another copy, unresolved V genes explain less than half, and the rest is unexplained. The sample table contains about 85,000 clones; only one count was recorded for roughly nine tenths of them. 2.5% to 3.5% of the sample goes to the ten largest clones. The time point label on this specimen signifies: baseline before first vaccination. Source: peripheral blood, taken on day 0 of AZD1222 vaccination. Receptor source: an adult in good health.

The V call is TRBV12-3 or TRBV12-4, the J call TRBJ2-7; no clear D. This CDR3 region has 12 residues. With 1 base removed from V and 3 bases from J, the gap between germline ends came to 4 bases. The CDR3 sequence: CASSLEYYEQYF. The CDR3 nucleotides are TGTGCCAGCAGTTTAGAGTACTACGAGCAGTACTTC.

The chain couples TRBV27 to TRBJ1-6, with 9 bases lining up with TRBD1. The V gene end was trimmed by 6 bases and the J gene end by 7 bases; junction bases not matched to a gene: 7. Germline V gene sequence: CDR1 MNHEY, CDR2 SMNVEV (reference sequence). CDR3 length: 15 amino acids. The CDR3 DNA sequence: TGTGCCAGCAGACCCGGACAGGGGAACAATTCACCCCTCCACTTT. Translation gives CASRPGQGNNSPLHF.

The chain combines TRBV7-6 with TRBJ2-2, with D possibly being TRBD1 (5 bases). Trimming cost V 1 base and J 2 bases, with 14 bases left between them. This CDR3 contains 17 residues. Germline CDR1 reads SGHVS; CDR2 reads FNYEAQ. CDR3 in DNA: TGTGCCAGCAGCTTAGAGCCCCAGGGAACAAACACCGGGGAGCTGTTTTTT. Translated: CASSLEPQGTNTGELFF.

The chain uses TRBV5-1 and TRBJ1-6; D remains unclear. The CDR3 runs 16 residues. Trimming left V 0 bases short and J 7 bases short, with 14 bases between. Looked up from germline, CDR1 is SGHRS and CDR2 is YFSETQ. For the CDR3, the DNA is TGCGCCAGCAGCTTGGGGGCCCCCCAAGGGAATTCACCCCTCCACTTT. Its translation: CASSLGAPQGNSPLHF. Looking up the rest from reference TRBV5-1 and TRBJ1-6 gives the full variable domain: KAGVTQTPRYLIKTRGQQVTLSCSPISGHRSVSWYQQTPGQGLQFLFEYFSETQRNKGNFPGRFSGRQFSNSRSEMNVSTLELGDSALYLCASSLGAPQGNSPLHFGNGTRLTVT.

Here the CDR3 DNA reads TGTGCCAGCAGCTTAACTAGCGGGAGTTACTATGAGCAGTTCTTC. This translates into CASSLTSGSYYEQFF. The rearrangement uses TRBV5-5 and TRBJ2-1; 11 bases align to TRBD2. V was clipped by 2 bases and J by 8 bases; unmatched bases: 6. The CDR3 loop spans 15 amino acids. Germline lookup yields CDR1 SGHKS and CDR2 YYEKEE (reference sequence).

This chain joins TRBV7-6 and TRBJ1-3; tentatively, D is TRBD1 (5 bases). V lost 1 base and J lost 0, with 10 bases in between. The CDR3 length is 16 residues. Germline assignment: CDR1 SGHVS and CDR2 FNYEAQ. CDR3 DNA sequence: TGTGCCAGCAGCTTAGGGGTTGGGGCCTCTGGAAACACCATATATTTT. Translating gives CASSLGVGASGNTIYF.

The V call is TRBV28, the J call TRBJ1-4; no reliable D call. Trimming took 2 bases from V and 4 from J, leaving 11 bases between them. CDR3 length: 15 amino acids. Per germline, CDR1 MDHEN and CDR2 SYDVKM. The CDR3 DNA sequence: TGTGCCAGCAGTTTAAAGGCGGTCGGTAATGAAAAACTGTTTTTT. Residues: CASSLKAVGNEKLFF. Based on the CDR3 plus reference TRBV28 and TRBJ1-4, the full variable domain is DVKVTQSSRYLVKRTGEKVFLECVQDMDHENMFWYRQDPGLGLRLIYFSYDVKMKEKGDIPEGYSVSREKKERFSLILESASTNQTSMYLCASSLKAVGNEKLFFGSGTQLSVL.

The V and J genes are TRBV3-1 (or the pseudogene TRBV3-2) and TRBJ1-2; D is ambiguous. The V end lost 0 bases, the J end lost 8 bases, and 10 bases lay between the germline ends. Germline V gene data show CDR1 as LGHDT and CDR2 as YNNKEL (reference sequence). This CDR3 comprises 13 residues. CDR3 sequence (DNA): TGTGCCAGCAGCCAAGATCAAGGTGGCGGCTACACCTTC. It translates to CASSQDQGGGYTF.

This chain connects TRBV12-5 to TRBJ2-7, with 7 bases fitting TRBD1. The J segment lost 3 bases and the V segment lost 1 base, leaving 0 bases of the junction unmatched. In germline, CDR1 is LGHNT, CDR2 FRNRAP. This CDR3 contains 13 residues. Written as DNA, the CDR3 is TGTGCTAGTGGTTTGGGGGACAGCTACGAGCAGTACTTC. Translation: CASGLGDSYEQYF.

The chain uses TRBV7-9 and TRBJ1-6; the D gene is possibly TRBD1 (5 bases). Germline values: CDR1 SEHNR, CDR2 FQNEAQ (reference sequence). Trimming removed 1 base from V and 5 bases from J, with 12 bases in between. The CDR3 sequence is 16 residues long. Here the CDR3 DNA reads TGTGCCAGCAGCTTAGGAGTGGGGGGGAATAATTCACCCCTCCACTTT. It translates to CASSLGVGGNNSPLHF. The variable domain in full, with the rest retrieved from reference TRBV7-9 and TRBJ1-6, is DTGVSQNPRHKITKRGQNVTFRCDPISEHNRLYWYRQTLGQGPEFLTYFQNEAQLEKSRLLSDRFSAERPKGSFSTLEIQRTEQGDSAMYLCASSLGVGGNNSPLHFGNGTRLTVT.

The CDR3 sequence is CASSLRTSGSTSYNEQFF. The CDR3 nucleotides read TGTGCCAGCAGCCTAAGGACTAGCGGGAGTACAAGCTACAATGAGCAGTTCTTC. The chain recombines TRBV7-6 with TRBJ2-1; 13 bases match TRBD2. The CDR3 has 18 residues. Per the germline V gene, CDR1 is SGHVS and CDR2 is FNYEAQ. V shed 5 bases, J shed 3 bases, and the junction held 10 bases outside the gene matches.

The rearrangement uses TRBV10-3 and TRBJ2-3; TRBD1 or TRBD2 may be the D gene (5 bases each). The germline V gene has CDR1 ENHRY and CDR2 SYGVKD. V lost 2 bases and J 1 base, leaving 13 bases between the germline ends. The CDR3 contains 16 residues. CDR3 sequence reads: CAISEPTGRGTDTQYF. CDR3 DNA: TGTGCCATCAGTGAGCCGACGGGGCGGGGCACAGATACGCAGTATTTT.

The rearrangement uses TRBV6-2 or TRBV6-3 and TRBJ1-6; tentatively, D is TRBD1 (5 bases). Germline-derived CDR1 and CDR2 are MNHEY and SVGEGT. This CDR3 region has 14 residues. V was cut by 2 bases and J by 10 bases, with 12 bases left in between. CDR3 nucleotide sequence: TGTGCCAGCAGTTACATAGAGAGGGACTCACCCCTCCACTTT. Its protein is CASSYIERDSPLHF.

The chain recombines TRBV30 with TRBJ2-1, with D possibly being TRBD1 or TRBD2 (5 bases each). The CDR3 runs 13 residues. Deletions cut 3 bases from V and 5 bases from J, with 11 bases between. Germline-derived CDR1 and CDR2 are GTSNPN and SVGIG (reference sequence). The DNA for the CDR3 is TGTGCCTGGAGCCAGGGACGGAACAATGAGCAGTTCTTC. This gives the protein CAWSQGRNNEQFF. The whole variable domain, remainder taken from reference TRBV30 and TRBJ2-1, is SQTIHQWPATLVQPVGSPLSLECTVEGTSNPNLYWYRQAAGRGLQLLFYSVGIGQISSEVPQNLSASRPQDRQFILSSKKLLLSDSGFYLCAWSQGRNNEQFFGPGTRLTVL.

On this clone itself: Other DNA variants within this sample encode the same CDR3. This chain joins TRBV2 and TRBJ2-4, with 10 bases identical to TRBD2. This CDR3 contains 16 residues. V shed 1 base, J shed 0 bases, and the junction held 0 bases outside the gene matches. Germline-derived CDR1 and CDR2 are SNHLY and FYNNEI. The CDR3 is CASSEGLAGAKNIQYF. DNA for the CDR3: TGTGCCAGCAGTGAAGGACTAGCGGGAGCCAAAAACATTCAGTACTTC.

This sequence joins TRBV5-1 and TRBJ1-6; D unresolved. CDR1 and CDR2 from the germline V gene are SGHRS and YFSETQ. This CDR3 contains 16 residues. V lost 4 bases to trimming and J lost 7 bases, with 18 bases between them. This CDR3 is CASSPQGRRLNSPLHF. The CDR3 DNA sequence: TGCGCCAGCAGCCCCCAAGGTCGCCGCCTAAATTCACCCCTCCACTTT. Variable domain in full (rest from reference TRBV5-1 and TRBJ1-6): KAGVTQTPRYLIKTRGQQVTLSCSPISGHRSVSWYQQTPGQGLQFLFEYFSETQRNKGNFPGRFSGRQFSNSRSEMNVSTLELGDSALYLCASSPQGRRLNSPLHFGNGTRLTVT.

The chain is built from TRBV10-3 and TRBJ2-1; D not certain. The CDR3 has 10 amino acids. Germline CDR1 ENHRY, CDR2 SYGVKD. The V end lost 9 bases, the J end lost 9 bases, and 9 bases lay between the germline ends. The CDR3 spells CAIGLGEQFF. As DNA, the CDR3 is TGTGCCATTGGCCTGGGTGAGCAGTTCTTC.

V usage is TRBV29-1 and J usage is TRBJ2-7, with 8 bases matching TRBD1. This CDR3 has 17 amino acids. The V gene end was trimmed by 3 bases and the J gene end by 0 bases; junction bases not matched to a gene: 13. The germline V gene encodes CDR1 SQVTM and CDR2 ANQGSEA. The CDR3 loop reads CSVDIGATGAHSYEQYF. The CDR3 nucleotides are TGCAGCGTTGATATAGGGGCGACAGGGGCCCACTCCTACGAGCAGTACTTC.

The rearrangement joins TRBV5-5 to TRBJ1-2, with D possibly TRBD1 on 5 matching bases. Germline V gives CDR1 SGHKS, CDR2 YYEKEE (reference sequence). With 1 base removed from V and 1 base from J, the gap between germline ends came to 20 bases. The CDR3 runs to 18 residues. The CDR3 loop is CASSLRTGALPFNYGYTF. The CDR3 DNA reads TGTGCCAGCAGCTTGCGCACCGGGGCCCTCCCCTTTAACTATGGCTACACCTTC.

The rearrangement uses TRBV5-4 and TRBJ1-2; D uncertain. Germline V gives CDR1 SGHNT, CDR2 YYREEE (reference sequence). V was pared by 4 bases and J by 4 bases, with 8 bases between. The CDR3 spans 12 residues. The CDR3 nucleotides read TGTGCCAGCAGCCGAGGACGCTATGGCTACACCTTC. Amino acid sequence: CASSRGRYGYTF. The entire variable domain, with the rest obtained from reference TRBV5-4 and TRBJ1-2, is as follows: ETGVTQSPTHLIKTRGQQVTLRCSSQSGHNTVSWYQQALGQGPQFIFQYYREEENGRGNFPPRFSGLQFPNYSSELNVNALELDDSALYLCASSRGRYGYTFGSGTRLTVV.

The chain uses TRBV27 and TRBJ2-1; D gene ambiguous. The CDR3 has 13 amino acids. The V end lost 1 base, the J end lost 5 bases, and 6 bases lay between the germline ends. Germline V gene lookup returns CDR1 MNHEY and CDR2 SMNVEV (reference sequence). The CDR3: CASSLWLNNEQFF. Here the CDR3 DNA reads TGTGCCAGCAGTTTATGGCTTAACAATGAGCAGTTCTTC.

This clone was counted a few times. CDR3: CATIDRYTEAFF. The CDR3 region has the DNA TGTGCCACCATCGACAGGTACACTGAAGCTTTCTTT. This chain uses TRBV27 with TRBJ1-1; a possible D gene is TRBD1 (6 bases). Germline CDR1 is MNHEY and CDR2 is SMNVEV (reference sequence). CDR3 length: 12 amino acids. V was pared by 10 bases and J by 3 bases, with 12 bases between.

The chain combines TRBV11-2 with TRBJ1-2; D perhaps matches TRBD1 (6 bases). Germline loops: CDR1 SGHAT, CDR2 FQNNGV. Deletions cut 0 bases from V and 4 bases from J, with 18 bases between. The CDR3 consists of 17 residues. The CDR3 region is CASSLDLRGEQGYGYTF. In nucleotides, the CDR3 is TGTGCCAGCAGCTTAGATCTTCGGGGTGAACAGGGCTATGGCTACACCTTC.

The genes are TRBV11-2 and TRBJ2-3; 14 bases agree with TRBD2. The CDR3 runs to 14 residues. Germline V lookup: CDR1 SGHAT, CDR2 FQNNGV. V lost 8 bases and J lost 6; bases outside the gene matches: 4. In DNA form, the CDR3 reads TGTGCCAGCGGGGGGACTAGCGGGAGTGATACGCAGTATTTT. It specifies CASGGTSGSDTQYF.

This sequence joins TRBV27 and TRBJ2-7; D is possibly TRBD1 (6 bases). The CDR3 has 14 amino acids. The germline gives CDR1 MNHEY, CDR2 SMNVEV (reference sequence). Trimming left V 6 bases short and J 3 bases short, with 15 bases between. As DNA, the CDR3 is TGTGCCAGCAGCTTCCGGGACAAATACTACGAGCAGTACTTC. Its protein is CASSFRDKYYEQYF.

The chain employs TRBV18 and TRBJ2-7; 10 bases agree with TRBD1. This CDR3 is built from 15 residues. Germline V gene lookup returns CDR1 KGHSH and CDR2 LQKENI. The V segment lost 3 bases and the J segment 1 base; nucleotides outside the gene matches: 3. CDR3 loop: CASSPWDRGSYEQYF. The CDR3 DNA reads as TGTGCCAGCTCACCGTGGGACAGGGGTTCCTACGAGCAGTACTTC.

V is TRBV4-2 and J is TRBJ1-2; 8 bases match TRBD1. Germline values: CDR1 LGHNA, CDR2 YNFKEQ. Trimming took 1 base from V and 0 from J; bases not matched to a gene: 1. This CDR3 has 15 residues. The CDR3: CASSQGDRPNYGYTF. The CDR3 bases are TGTGCCAGCAGCCAAGGGGACAGGCCTAACTATGGCTACACCTTC.

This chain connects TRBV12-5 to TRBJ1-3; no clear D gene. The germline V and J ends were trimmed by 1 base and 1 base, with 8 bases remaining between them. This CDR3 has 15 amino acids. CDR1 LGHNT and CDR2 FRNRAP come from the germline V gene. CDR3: CASGLDTGSGNTIYF. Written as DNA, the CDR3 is TGTGCTAGTGGTTTGGATACGGGGTCTGGAAACACCATATATTTT.